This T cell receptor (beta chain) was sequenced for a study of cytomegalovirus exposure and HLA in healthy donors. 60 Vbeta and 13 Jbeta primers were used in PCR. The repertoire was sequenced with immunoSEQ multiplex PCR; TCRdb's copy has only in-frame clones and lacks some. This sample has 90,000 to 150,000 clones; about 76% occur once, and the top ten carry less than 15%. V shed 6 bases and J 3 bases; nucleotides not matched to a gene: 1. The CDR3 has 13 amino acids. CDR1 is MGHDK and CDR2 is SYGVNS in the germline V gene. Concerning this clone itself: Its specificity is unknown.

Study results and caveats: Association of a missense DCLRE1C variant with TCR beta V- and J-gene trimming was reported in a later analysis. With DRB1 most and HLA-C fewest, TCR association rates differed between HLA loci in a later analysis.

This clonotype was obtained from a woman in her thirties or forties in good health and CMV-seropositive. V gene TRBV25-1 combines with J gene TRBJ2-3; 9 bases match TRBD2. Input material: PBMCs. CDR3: CASRGLATDTQYF. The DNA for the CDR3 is TGTGCCAGCAGAGGACTAGCGACAGATACGCAGTATTTT.